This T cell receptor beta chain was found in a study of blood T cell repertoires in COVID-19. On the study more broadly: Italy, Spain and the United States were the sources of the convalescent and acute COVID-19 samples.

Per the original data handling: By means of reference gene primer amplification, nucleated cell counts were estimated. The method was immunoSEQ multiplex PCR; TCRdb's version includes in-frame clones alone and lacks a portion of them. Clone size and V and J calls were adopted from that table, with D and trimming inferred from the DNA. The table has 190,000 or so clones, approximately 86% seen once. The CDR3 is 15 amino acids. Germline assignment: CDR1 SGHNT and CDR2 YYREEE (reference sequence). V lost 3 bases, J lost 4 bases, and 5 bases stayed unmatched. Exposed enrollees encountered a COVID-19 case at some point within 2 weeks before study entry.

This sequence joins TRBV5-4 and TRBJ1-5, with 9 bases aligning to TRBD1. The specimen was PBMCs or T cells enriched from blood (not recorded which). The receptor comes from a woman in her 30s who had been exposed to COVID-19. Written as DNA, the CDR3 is TGTGCCAGCAGCTCCGACGGGACAGGGAATCAGCCCCAGCATTTT. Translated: CASSSDGTGNQPQHF.